These 23 T cell receptor beta chains originate from one sample sequenced in a study of regulatory T cells in long-lasting Graves disease. The time point was: persistent/refractory GD, antithyroid drugs over 5 years with positive TRAb. Researchers made the TCR library from RNA that was extracted from PBMCs. Relying on iRepertoire HTBI primers and Arm-PCR of CDR3 regions, the team built TCR beta libraries. TCRdb independently ran MiXCR on the multiplex PCR reads; one entry per CDR3 protein. This sample has approximately 500,000 distinct CDR3 sequences, with 20% to 25% found just once. Specimen: peripheral blood mononuclear cells (PBMCs), collected when the disease was refractory, from a patient treated with antithyroid drugs. These receptor sequences come from a female donor with Graves disease.

Ten or more counts support this clonotype. V is TRBV28 and J is TRBJ1-6; 7 nucleotides agree with TRBD1. V shed 9 bases, J shed 8 bases, and the junction held 4 bases outside the gene matches. The germline V gene has CDR1 MDHEN and CDR2 SYDVKM. The CDR3 has 12 residues. CDR3: CASRDSDSPLHF. The CDR3 DNA is TGTGCCAGTAGGGACAGCGATTCACCCCTCCACTTT.

This clonotype was picked up many times. The V gene is TRBV28, the J gene TRBJ1-2; D gene unclear. The germline gives CDR1 MDHEN, CDR2 SYDVKM. The V end lost 4 bases, the J end lost 7 bases, and 13 bases lay between the germline ends. The CDR3 totals 13 residues. The CDR3 loop is CASSSRGAVGYTF. CDR3 nucleotide sequence: TGTGCCAGCAGTTCCCGGGGAGCAGTTGGCTACACCTTC.

This chain joins TRBV7-6 and TRBJ1-1, with D perhaps matching TRBD1 (5 bases). V was pared by 4 bases and J by 4 bases, with 13 bases between. This CDR3 contains 14 residues. From germline, CDR1 is SGHVS and CDR2 FNYEAQ. The CDR3 reads CASSSTKRGTEAFF. DNA for the CDR3: TGTGCCAGCAGCTCTACAAAAAGGGGCACTGAAGCTTTCTTT.

At least ten counts were recorded for this clonotype. V gene TRBV12-3 or TRBV12-4 combines with J gene TRBJ1-1, with D possibly matching TRBD1 (5 bases). The CDR3 spans 14 residues. Deletions cut 9 bases from V and 7 bases from J, with 21 bases between. The CDR3 DNA is TGTGCCAGTCAAAAACTCCAGGGTGTCGGTGAAGCTTTCTTT. Its protein product is CASQKLQGVGEAFF.

This clonotype has ten or more counts. The V and J genes are TRBV5-1 and TRBJ1-2; D gene unclear. There are 16 residues in the CDR3. The ends were cut back, 0 bases at V and 6 bases at J, with 18 bases in the middle. Germline-derived CDR1 and CDR2 are SGHRS and YFSETQ. The CDR3 loop is CASSLESSFTVHGYTF. In nucleotides, the CDR3 is TGCGCCAGCAGCTTGGAGAGTTCGTTCACGGTCCATGGCTACACCTTC. The complete variable domain, with remaining parts taken from reference TRBV5-1 and TRBJ1-2, reads KAGVTQTPRYLIKTRGQQVTLSCSPISGHRSVSWYQQTPGQGLQFLFEYFSETQRNKGNFPGRFSGRQFSNSRSEMNVSTLELGDSALYLCASSLESSFTVHGYTFGSGTRLTVV.

This clonotype was detected ten times or more. This rearrangement joins TRBV11-2 to TRBJ2-7, with 10 bases matching TRBD2. V shed 4 bases, J shed 7 bases, and the junction held 10 bases outside the gene matches. Germline CDR1 reads SGHAT; CDR2 reads FQNNGV. The CDR3 is 15 residues long. In DNA, the CDR3 is TGTGCCAGCAGCTCTAGCGGGGGCCAATCGGGGGAGCAGTACTTC. As protein: CASSSSGGQSGEQYF.

V and J are TRBV3-1 and TRBJ1-5, with 7 nucleotides matching TRBD1. Germline CDR1 is LGHDT and CDR2 is YNNKEL (reference sequence). This CDR3 contains 16 residues. V lost 1 base to trimming and J lost 0 bases; unmatched junction nucleotides: 3. The CDR3 DNA follows: TGTGCCAGCAGCCAAGGGGAGGGGGCTAGCAATCAGCCCCAGCATTTT. Its protein is CASSQGEGASNQPQHF.

This clonotype was counted at least ten times. V gene TRBV2 combines with J gene TRBJ1-1; no clear D. Germline-derived CDR1 and CDR2 are SNHLY and FYNNEI. With 6 bases removed from V and 3 bases from J, the gap between germline ends came to 5 bases. This CDR3 comprises 11 residues. The CDR3 DNA is TGTGCCAGCAGGGAGGACACTGAAGCTTTCTTT. Amino acids: CASREDTEAFF.

About this clonotype itself: This may be a read error: a much more frequent sequence differs by one nucleotide. The chain employs TRBV7-8 and TRBJ2-2; D ambiguous. Trimming pared 1 base from V and 7 bases from J, leaving 10 bases between. Germline values: CDR1 SGHVS, CDR2 FQNEAQ. The CDR3 extends over 14 amino acids. The DNA of the CDR3 is TGTGCCAGCAGCTTAGAAGGACCGCTCGGGGAGCTGTTTTTT. Protein product: CASSLEGPLGELFF.

This clonotype was recorded a few times. The gene calls are TRBV7-8 and TRBJ1-1; 7 bases are a match to TRBD1. The CDR3 has 17 amino acids. Germline V gene sequence: CDR1 SGHVS, CDR2 FQNEAQ. After removal of 1 base from V and 0 bases from J, the junction contained 8 bases not matched to a gene. CDR3 amino acids: CASSLVRQGSMNTEAFF. In DNA, the CDR3 is TGTGCCAGCAGCTTAGTTCGACAGGGATCGATGAACACTGAAGCTTTCTTT. The full variable domain, its missing parts supplied by reference TRBV7-8 and TRBJ1-1, is GAGVSQSPRYKVAKRGQDVALRCDPISGHVSLFWYQQALGQGPEFLTYFQNEAQLDKSGLPSDRFFAERPEGSVSTLKIQRTQQEDSAVYLCASSLVRQGSMNTEAFFGQGTRLTVV.

This clonotype was picked up a small number of times. The CDR3 DNA is TGTGCCAGCAGTAGGACAGTTTATCAGCCCCAGCATTTT. Its translation: CASSRTVYQPQHF. This chain links TRBV27 with TRBJ1-5; D is possibly TRBD1 (6 bases). Germline V CDR1 and CDR2: MNHEY, SMNVEV (reference sequence). The CDR3 runs to 13 residues. V lost 5 bases and J 5 bases, leaving 10 bases between the germline ends.

J is TRBJ2-7 and V is TRBV29-1, with D maybe TRBD2 (5 bases). Trimming cost V 4 bases and J 2 bases, with 12 bases left between them. The CDR3 covers 13 residues. CDR1 and CDR2 from the germline V gene are SQVTM and ANQGSEA. The CDR3 is CSVVSGGAYEQYF. For the CDR3, the DNA is TGCAGCGTTGTAAGCGGAGGAGCCTACGAGCAGTACTTC.

The CDR3 nucleotides are TGTGCCAGCAGCTTAGGGTCAAACGTAGCCTATGGCTACACCTTC. Amino acid sequence: CASSLGSNVAYGYTF. V and J are TRBV7-9 and TRBJ1-2; D gene ambiguous. Deletions cut 1 base from V and 4 bases from J, with 13 bases between. The CDR3 is 15 amino acids. Germline values: CDR1 SEHNR, CDR2 FQNEAQ (reference sequence). Complete variable domain (other parts from reference TRBV7-9 and TRBJ1-2): DTGVSQNPRHKITKRGQNVTFRCDPISEHNRLYWYRQTLGQGPEFLTYFQNEAQLEKSRLLSDRFSAERPKGSFSTLEIQRTEQGDSAMYLCASSLGSNVAYGYTFGSGTRLTVV.

This clonotype was seen many times. The chain couples TRBV12-3 or TRBV12-4 to TRBJ1-5; D is perhaps TRBD1 (6 bases). The CDR3 runs 13 residues. Between the trimmed V and J ends, which lost 5 bases and 4 bases, there was a span of 9 bases. In DNA form, the CDR3 reads TGTGCCAGCAGTGGACAGAATAATCAGCCCCAGCATTTT. Amino acid sequence: CASSGQNNQPQHF.

The chain has TRBV19 and TRBJ1-1, with a weak D call TRBD1 (6 bases). Germline loops: CDR1 LNHDA, CDR2 SQIVND (reference sequence). The CDR3 totals 17 residues. Between the trimmed V and J ends, which lost 10 bases and 1 base, there was a span of 25 bases. CDR3 protein: CAISKGGTQGGNTEAFF. In DNA, the CDR3 is TGTGCCATCTCCAAGGGGGGAACCCAAGGGGGGAACACTGAAGCTTTCTTT. The variable domain in full, with the rest retrieved from reference TRBV19 and TRBJ1-1, is DGGITQSPKYLFRKEGQNVTLSCEQNLNHDAMYWYRQDPGQGLRLIYYSQIVNDFQKGDIAEGYSVSREKKESFPLTVTSAQKNPTAFYLCAISKGGTQGGNTEAFFGQGTRLTVV.

J is TRBJ2-7 and V is TRBV19; TRBD1 matches at 9 bases. CDR3 length: 14 amino acids. Germline values: CDR1 LNHDA, CDR2 SQIVND (reference sequence). V gave up 7 bases and J gave up 2 bases; unmatched junction bases: 6. CDR3 coding DNA: TGTGCCAGTACGGCTGGGACAGGGACCTACGAGCAGTACTTC. Protein product: CASTAGTGTYEQYF.

The chain links TRBV20-1 to TRBJ2-7, with TRBD2 matching 10 bases. This CDR3 is built from 15 residues. Germline V lookup: CDR1 DFQATT, CDR2 SNEGSKA (reference sequence). The J segment lost 3 bases and the V segment lost 4 bases, leaving 9 bases of the junction unmatched. CDR3 region: CSATPGLAPLYEQYF. The CDR3 nucleotides are TGCAGTGCTACCCCGGGACTAGCGCCACTCTACGAGCAGTACTTC.

The V call is TRBV12-3 or TRBV12-4, the J call TRBJ2-5, with D perhaps matching TRBD1 (6 bases). The V gene lost 6 bases and the J gene lost 6 bases, with 17 bases spanning the gap. The CDR3 contains 14 residues. The CDR3 coding sequence is TGTGCCAGCAGCGACATCGGGACAATGCAGACCCAGTACTTC. It translates to CASSDIGTMQTQYF.

This clonotype showed up many times. The chain has TRBV11-2 and TRBJ1-1, with D maybe TRBD1 (6 bases). Trimming left V 3 bases short and J 2 bases short, with 13 bases between. The CDR3 is 15 residues long. Germline lookup yields CDR1 SGHAT and CDR2 FQNNGV. The CDR3 here is CASSFRGPINTEAFF. The CDR3 nucleotides are TGTGCCAGCAGCTTCAGGGGCCCCATTAACACTGAAGCTTTCTTT.

The gene calls are TRBV19 and TRBJ1-1, with unresolved D. V lost 6 bases to trimming and J lost 1 base, with 12 bases between them. The CDR3 consists of 14 residues. Germline-derived CDR1 and CDR2 are LNHDA and SQIVND (reference sequence). CDR3 residues: CASRILSGNTEAFF. CDR3 in DNA: TGTGCCAGTAGGATCCTCAGCGGGAACACTGAAGCTTTCTTT. Using reference TRBV19 and TRBJ1-1 for the parts outside the CDR3, the full variable domain is DGGITQSPKYLFRKEGQNVTLSCEQNLNHDAMYWYRQDPGQGLRLIYYSQIVNDFQKGDIAEGYSVSREKKESFPLTVTSAQKNPTAFYLCASRILSGNTEAFFGQGTRLTVV.

This clonotype was counted many times. This sequence joins TRBV2 and TRBJ2-2, with D unresolved. Germline-derived CDR1 and CDR2 are SNHLY and FYNNEI. This CDR3 has 16 residues. Trimming stripped 4 bases from V and 3 bases from J, with 15 bases between. The CDR3 region is CASSARQISHTGELFF. The CDR3 DNA sequence: TGTGCCAGCAGTGCTCGACAAATCTCCCACACCGGGGAGCTGTTTTTT.

This clonotype has a count of ten or more. This CDR3 reads CASRGEGRRSSYEQYF. The CDR3, as DNA: TGTGCCAGCAGGGGGGAGGGGCGCAGGAGCTCCTACGAGCAGTACTTC. The chain joins TRBV28 to TRBJ2-7, with TRBD2 matching over 7 bases. The germline gives CDR1 MDHEN, CDR2 SYDVKM. The V and J ends lost 6 bases and 0 bases, in that order; junction bases with no gene match: 11. The CDR3 spans 16 residues.

This clonotype was seen at least ten times. The V and J genes are TRBV7-2 and TRBJ2-4, with TRBD1 matching over 9 bases. V trimming: 5 bases; J trimming: 2 bases; junction bases outside the gene matches: 16. Germline V gene data show CDR1 as SGHTA and CDR2 as FQGNSA. The CDR3 runs 19 residues. The DNA of the CDR3 is TGTGCCAGCAGCCTCCCTTATGGGACAGGGCCCGGCTCCAAAAACATTCAGTACTTC. Amino acid sequence: CASSLPYGTGPGSKNIQYF.